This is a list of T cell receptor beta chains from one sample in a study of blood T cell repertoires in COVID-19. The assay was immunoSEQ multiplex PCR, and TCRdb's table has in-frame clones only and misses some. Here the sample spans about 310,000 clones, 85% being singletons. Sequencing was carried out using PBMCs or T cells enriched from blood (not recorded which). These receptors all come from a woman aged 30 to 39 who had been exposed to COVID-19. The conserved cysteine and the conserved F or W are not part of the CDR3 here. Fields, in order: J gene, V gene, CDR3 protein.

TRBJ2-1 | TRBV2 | ASREKLAGLEF
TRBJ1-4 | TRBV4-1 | ASSQGEGMGNEKLF
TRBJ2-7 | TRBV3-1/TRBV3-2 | ASSQEYYEQY
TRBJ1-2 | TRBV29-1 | SAGDRKGYT
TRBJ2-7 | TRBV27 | ASSLTGGSYEQY
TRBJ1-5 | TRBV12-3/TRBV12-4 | ASSVSNQPQH
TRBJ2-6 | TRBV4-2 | ASSQYGANVLT
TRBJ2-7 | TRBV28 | ASTLGQGNYEQY
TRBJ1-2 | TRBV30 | AWSVDPGALVYT
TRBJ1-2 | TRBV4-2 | ASSQDLWGAGYT
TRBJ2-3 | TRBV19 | ASKKEVVLAGGQSTQY
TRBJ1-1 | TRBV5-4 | ASSSPGQANTEAF
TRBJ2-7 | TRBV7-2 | ASSLALEAEQY
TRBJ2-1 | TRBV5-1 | ASSYLEVTYNEQF
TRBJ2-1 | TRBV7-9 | ASSSSGRVNNEQF
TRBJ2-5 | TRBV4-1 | ASTAGSRGIQETQY
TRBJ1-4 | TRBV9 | ASSVGARSTNEKLF
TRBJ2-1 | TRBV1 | TSSKGGDEQF
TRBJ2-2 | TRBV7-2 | ASSLARLAGYTGELF
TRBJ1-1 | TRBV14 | ASSHRTGGNTEAF
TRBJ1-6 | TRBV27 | ASTRGPGQGDSPLH
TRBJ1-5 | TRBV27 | ASTAGTGGSQPQH
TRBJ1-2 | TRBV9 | ASSVGRANYGYT
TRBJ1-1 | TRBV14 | ASSLRTDSEAF
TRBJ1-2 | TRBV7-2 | ASSVNRGENYGYT
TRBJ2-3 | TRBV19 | ASSRLAGGADTQY
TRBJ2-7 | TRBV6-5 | ASSYSSGGMAYEQY
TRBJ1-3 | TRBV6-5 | ASSPGQGSGNTIY
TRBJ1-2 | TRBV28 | ASRREVPDGYT
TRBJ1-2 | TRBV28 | ASSSKPYGYT
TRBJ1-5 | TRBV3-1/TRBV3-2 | ASSQDTGVYQPQH
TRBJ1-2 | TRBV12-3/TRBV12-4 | ASSLLSYGYT
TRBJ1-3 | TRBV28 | ASSSALKDRRRRNTIY
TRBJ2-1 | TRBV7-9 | ASSFNREGNNEQF
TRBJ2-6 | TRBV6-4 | ASSLETGVGNVLT
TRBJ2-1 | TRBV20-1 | SAWAGEQF
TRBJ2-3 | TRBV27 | ASSLRGGSTDTQY
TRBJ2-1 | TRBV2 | ASIFRTSGYNEQF
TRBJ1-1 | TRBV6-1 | ASSDQGPNTEAF
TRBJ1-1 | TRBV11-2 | ASSFHGVNTEAF
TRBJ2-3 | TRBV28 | ASSTIAGHTDTQY
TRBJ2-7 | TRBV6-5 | ASSEREGRSEQY
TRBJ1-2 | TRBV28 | ASRQNKYGYT
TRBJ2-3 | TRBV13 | ASSQPEGVGTQY
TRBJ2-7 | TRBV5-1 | ASSSEGRGEQY
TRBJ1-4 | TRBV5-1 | ASSTATGTGEKLF
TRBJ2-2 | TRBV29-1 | SVGTSGTGERYTGELF
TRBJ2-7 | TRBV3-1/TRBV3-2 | ASSQGAGGFYEQY
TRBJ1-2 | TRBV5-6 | ASSLRGQQYYGYT
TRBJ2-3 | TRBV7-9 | ASSSGAGQRTDTQY
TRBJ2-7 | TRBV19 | ASSMLGAEQY
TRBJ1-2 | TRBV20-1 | SATSGLGYT
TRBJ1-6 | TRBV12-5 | ASGLDSYNSPLH